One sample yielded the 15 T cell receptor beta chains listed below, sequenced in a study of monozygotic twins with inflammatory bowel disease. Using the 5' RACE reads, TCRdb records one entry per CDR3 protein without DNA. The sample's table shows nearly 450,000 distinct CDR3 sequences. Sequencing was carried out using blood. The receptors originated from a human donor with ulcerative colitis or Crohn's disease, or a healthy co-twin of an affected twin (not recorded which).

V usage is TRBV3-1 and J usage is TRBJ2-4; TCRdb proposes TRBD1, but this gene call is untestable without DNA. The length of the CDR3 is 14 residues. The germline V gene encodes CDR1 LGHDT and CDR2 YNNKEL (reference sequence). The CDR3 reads CASSQVSGGNIQYF.

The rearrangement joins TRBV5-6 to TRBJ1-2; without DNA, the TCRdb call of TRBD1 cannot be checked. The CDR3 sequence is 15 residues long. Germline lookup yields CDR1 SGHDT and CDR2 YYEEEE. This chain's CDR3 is CASSSTGGGFWGYTF. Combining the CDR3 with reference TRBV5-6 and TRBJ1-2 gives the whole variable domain DAGVTQSPTHLIKTRGQQVTLRCSPKSGHDTVSWYQQALGQGPQFIFQYYEEEERQRGNFPDRFSGHQFPNYSSELNVNALLLGDSALYLCASSSTGGGFWGYTFGSGTRLTVV.

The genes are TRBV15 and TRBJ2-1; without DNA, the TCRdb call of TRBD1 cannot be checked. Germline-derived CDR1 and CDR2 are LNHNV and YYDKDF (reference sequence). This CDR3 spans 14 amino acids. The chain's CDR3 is CATAGTTSYNEQFF.

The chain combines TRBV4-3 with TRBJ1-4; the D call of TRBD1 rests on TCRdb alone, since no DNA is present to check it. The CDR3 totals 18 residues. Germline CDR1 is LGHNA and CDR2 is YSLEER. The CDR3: CASSPNPTANPTNEKLFF.

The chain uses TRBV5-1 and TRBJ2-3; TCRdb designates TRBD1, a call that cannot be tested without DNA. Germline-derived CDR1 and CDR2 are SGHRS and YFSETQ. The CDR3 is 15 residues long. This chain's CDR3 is CASSLQGAGSDTQYF.

This chain's CDR3 is CAWSQAGQYYEKLFF. The gene calls are TRBV30 and TRBJ1-4; lacking DNA, the TRBD1 call made by TCRdb goes unchecked. The CDR3 is made up of 15 amino acids. Germline assignment: CDR1 GTSNPN and CDR2 SVGIG (reference sequence). Full variable domain (outside the CDR3, taken from reference TRBV30 and TRBJ1-4): SQTIHQWPATLVQPVGSPLSLECTVEGTSNPNLYWYRQAAGRGLQLLFYSVGIGQISSEVPQNLSASRPQDRQFILSSKKLLLSDSGFYLCAWSQAGQYYEKLFFGSGTQLSVL.

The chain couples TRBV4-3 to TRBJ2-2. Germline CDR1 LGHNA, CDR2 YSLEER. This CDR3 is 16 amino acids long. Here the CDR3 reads CASSQVTVSNTGELFF.

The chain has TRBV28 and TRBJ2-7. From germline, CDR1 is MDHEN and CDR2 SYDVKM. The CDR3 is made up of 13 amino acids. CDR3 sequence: CASSLFLSYEQYF.

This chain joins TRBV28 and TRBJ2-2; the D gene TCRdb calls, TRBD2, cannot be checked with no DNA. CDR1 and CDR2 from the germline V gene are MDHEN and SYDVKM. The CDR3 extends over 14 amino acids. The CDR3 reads CAAGGTPNTGELFF.

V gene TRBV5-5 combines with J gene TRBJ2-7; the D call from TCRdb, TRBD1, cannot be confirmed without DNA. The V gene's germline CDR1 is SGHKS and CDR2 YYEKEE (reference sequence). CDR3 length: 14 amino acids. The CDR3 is CASSLDRDRGGQYF. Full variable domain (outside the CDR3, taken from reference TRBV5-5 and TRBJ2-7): DAGVTQSPTHLIKTRGQQVTLRCSPISGHKSVSWYQQVLGQGPQFIFQYYEKEERGRGNFPDRFSARQFPNYSSELNVNALLLGDSALYLCASSLDRDRGGQYFGPGTRLTVT.

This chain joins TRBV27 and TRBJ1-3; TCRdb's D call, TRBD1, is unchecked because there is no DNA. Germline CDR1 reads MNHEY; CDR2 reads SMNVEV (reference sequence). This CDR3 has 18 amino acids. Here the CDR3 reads CASSSGPGTGAAGNTIYF.

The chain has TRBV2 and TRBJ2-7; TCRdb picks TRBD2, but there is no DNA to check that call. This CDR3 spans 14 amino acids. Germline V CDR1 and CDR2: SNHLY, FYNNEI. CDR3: CASRRGAGTYEQYF.

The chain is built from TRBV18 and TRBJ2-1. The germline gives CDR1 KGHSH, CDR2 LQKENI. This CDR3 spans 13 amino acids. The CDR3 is CASSQDLDNEQFF. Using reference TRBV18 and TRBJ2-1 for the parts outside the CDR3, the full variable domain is NAGVMQNPRHLVRRRGQEARLRCSPMKGHSHVYWYRQLPEEGLKFMVYLQKENIIDESGMPKERFSAEFPKEGPSILRIQQVVRGDSAAYFCASSQDLDNEQFFGPGTRLTVL.

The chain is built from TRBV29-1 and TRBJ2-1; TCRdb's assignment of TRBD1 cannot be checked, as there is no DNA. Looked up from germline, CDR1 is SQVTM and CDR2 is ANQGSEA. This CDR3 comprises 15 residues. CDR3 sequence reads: CSVILTAEPPHEQFF.

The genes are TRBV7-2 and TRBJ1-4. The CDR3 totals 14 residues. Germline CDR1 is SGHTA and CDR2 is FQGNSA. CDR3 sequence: CASSSWEGREKLFF.